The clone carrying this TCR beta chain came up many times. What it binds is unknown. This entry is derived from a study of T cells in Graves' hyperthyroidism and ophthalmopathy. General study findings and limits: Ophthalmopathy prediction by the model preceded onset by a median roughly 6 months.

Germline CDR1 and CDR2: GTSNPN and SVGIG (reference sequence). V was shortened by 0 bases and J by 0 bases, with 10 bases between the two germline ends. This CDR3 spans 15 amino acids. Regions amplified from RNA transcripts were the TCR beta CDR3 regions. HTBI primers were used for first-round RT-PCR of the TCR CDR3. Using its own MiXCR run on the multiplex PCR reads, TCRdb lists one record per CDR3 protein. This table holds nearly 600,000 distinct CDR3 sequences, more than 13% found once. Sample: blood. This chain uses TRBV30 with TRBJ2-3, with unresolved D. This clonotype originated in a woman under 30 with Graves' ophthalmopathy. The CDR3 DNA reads TGTGCCTGGAGTGTACTCGGCGGAAGCACAGATACGCAGTATTTT. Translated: CAWSVLGGSTDTQYF.